A selection of T cell receptor beta chains follows, all from one sample in a study of CXCR3-negative and CXCR3-positive naive CD8 T cells. From the 5' RACE reads, TCRdb lists one entry per CDR3 protein and no DNA. This repertoire includes fewer than 95,000 distinct CDR3 sequences. The sequenced material came from naive CXCR3- CD8+ T cells from blood. These receptors all stem from a human donor in good health. Some clones in this sample may be carry-over from other donors' samples. Each CDR3 is given with its conserved first and last residue.

j_call v_call cdr3_aa
TRBJ1-2 TRBV29-1 CSVDPGLGYGYTF
TRBJ1-1 TRBV4-2 CASSQRGGTEAFF
TRBJ2-5 TRBV9 CASSVGLGRQETQYF
TRBJ1-1 TRBV7-9 CASSSPGTSNTEAFF
TRBJ2-1 TRBV7-6 CASSLESSGWGINEQFF
TRBJ2-7 TRBV27 CASRGLGTVYEQYF
TRBJ2-3 TRBV29-1 CSFARGQGAMLEGTDTQYF
TRBJ2-1 TRBV6-5 CASSYFSGNEQFF
TRBJ1-3 TRBV15 CATSEGDPSGNTIYF
TRBJ1-6 TRBV7-2 CASSLAGGANSPLHF
TRBJ2-1 TRBV3-1 CASSQGVEGDRGHLVQFF
TRBJ2-1 TRBV3-1 CASSQGLGQGAEKQFF
TRBJ2-1 TRBV7-3 CASSLVRAGGGNEQFF
TRBJ2-6 TRBV20-1 CSASTGANVLTF
TRBJ2-5 TRBV28 CASSFSKTPQWRGGPQYQETQYF
TRBJ2-7 TRBV4-1 CASSPGLLAGRHEQYF
TRBJ1-2 TRBV7-9 CASSLGGRANYGYTF
TRBJ2-7 TRBV19 CASSRMGQTYEQYF
TRBJ2-1 TRBV28 CASREDRFLGEQFF
TRBJ2-1 TRBV7-6 CASSGRGTAKTYNEQFF
TRBJ2-3 TRBV29-1 CSVVSAHTDTQYF
TRBJ2-1 TRBV7-6 CASSLVDSVSYNEQFF
TRBJ2-7 TRBV4-1 CASSQSEETAYEQYF
TRBJ1-2 TRBV14 CASSQEGQFNYGYTF
TRBJ1-1 TRBV6-1 CASRRGQESAFF
TRBJ1-1 TRBV7-3 CASSLTGDVEAFF
TRBJ2-1 TRBV29-1 CSVRPEGVYNEQFF
TRBJ1-1 TRBV6-2/TRBV6-3 CASSLSTEAFF
TRBJ2-5 TRBV10-3 CAISDPHQETQYF
TRBJ2-3 TRBV20-1 CSARALEGRDRVFTDTQYF
TRBJ2-5 TRBV7-7 CASSLSRGETQYF
TRBJ2-3 TRBV7-2 CASSRAGGAGSTDTQYF
TRBJ1-2 TRBV5-4 CASSLGTEGGYTF
TRBJ1-2 TRBV6-5 CASCFDRDSGFDYTF
TRBJ1-1 TRBV12-3/TRBV12-4 CASSPWAPAGGMNTEAFF
TRBJ2-7 TRBV14 CASSQGNSYEQYF
TRBJ2-3 TRBV7-9 CASSFVGPTDTQYF